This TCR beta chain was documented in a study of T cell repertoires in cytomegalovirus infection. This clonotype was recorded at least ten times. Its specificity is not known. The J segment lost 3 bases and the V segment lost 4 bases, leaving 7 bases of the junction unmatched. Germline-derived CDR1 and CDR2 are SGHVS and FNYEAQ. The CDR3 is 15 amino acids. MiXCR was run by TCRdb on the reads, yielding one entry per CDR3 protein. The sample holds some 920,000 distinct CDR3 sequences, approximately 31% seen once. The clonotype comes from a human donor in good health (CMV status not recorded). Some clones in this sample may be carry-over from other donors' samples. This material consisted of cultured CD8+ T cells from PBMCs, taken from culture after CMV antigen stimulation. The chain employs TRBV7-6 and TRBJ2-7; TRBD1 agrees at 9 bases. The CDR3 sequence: CASSSAGTGIYEQYF. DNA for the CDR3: TGTGCCAGCAGCTCTGCCGGGACAGGGATCTACGAGCAGTACTTC.